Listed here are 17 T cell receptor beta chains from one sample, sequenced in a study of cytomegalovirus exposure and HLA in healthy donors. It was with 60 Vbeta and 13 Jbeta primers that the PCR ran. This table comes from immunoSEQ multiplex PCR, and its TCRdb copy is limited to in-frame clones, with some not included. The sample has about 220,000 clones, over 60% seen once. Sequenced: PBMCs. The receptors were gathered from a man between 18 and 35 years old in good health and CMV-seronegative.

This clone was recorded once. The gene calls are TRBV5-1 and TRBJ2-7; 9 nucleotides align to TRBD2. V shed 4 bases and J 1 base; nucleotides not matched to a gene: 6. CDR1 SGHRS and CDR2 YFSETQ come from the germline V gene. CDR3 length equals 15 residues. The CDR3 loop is CASSSLAGTSYEQYF. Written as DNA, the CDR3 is TGCGCCAGCAGCAGCCTAGCGGGGACGTCCTACGAGCAGTACTTC.

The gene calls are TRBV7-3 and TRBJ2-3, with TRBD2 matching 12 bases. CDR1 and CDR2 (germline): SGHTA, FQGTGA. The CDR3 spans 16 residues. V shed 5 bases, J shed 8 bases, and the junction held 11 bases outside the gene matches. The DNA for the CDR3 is TGTGCCAGCAGCGCCCAGACTAGCGGGAGTGTCGGTACGCAGTATTTT. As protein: CASSAQTSGSVGTQYF.

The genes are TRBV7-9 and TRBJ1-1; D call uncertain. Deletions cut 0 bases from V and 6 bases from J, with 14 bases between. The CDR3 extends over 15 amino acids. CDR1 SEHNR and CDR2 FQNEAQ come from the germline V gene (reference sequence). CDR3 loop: CASSLARTEKSEAFF. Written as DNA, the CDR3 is TGTGCCAGCAGCTTAGCAAGAACAGAAAAATCTGAAGCTTTCTTT.

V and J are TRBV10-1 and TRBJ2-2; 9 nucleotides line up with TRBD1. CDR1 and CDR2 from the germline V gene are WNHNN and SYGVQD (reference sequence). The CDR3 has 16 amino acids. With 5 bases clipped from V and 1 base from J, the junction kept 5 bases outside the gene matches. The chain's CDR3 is CASSSTGQGNTGELFF. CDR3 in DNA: TGCGCCAGCAGTTCCACGGGACAGGGGAACACCGGGGAGCTGTTTTTT.

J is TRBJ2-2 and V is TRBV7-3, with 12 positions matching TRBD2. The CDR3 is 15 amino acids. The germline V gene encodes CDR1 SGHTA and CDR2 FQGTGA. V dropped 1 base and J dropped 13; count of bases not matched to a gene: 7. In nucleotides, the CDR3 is TGTGCCAGCAGCTTAATGACTAGCGGGGGCCATGGGCTGTTTTTT. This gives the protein CASSLMTSGGHGLFF.

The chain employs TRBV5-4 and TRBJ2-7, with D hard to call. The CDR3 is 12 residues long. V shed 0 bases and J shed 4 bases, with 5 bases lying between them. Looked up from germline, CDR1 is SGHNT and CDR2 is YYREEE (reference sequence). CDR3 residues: CASSLASYEQYF. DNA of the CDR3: TGTGCCAGCAGCTTGGCGAGTTACGAGCAGTACTTC.

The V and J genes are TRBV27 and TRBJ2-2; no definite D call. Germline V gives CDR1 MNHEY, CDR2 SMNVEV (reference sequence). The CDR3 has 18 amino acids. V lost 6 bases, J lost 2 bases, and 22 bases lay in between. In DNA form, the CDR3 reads TGTGCCAGCAGCGCTCTAGGAATTTCTCCGATAAACACCGGGGAGCTGTTTTTT. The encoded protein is CASSALGISPINTGELFF.

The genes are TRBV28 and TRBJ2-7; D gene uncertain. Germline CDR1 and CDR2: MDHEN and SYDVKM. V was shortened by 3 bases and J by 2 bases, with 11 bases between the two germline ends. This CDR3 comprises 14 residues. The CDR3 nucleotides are TGTGCCAGCAGTTTCCCTGGTACAACCTACGAGCAGTACTTC. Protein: CASSFPGTTYEQYF.

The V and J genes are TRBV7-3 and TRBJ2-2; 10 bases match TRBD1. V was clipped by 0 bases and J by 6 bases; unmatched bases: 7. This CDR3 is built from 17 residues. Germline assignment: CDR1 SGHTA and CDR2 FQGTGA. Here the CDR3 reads CASSLTLDRGLAGELFF. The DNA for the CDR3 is TGTGCCAGCAGCTTAACTTTGGACAGGGGGTTAGCCGGGGAGCTGTTTTTT.

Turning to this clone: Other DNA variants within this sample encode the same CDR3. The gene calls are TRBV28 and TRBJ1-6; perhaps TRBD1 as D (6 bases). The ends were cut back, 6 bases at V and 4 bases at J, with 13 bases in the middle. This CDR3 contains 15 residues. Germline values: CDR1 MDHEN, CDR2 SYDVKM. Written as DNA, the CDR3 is TGTGCCAGCAGACCACAGGGCTATTATAATTCACCCCTCCACTTT. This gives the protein CASRPQGYYNSPLHF.

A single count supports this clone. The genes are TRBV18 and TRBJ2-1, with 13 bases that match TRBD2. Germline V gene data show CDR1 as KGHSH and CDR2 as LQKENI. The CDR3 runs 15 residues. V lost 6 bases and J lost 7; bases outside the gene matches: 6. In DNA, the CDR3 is TGTGCCAGCTCTCTCGGGACTAGCGGGACTAATGAGCAGTTCTTC. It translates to CASSLGTSGTNEQFF.

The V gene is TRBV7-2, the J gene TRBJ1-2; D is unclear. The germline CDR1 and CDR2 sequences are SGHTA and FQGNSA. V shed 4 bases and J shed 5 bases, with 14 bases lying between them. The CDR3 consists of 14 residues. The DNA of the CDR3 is TGTGCCAGCAGCTCGCGACGCGAGGGTTATGGCTACACCTTC. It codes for CASSSRREGYGYTF.

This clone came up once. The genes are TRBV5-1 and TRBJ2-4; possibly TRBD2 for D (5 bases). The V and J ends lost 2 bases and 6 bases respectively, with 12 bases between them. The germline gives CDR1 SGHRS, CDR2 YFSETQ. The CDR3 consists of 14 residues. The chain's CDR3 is CASSFEGRGNIQYF. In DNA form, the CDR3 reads TGCGCCAGCAGCTTTGAGGGTAGAGGAAACATTCAGTACTTC.

The DNA of the CDR3 is TGTGCCAGCAGCTTAGGGCAGGGGAGCACTGAAGCTTTCTTT. It encodes CASSLGQGSTEAFF. The chain recombines TRBV6-5 with TRBJ1-1; possible D gene TRBD1, 6 bases. V shed 6 bases and J shed 4 bases, with 15 bases lying between them. In germline, CDR1 is MNHEY, CDR2 SVGAGI. The CDR3 is made up of 14 amino acids.

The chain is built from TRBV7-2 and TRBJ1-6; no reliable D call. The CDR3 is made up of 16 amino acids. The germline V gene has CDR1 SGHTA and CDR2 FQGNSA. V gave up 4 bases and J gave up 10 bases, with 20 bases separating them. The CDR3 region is CASSSIYRPGGSPLHF. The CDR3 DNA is TGTGCCAGCAGCTCCATTTACCGACCAGGAGGCTCACCCCTCCACTTT. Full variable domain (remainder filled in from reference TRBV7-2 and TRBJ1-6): GAGVSQSPSNKVTEKGKDVELRCDPISGHTALYWYRQSLGQGLEFLIYFQGNSAPDKSGLPSDRFSAERTGGSVSTLTIQRTQQEDSAVYLCASSSIYRPGGSPLHFGNGTRLTVT.

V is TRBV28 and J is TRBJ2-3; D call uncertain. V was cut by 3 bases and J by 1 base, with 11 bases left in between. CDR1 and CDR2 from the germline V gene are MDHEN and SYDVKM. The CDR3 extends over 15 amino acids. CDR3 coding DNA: TGTGCCAGCAGTTTTGGCGGAGTGGGCACAGATACGCAGTATTTT. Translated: CASSFGGVGTDTQYF.

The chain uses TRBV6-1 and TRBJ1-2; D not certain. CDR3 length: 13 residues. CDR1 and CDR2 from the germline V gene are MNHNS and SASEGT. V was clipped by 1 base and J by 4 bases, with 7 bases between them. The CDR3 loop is CASSEDSVYGYTF. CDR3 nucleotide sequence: TGTGCCAGCAGTGAAGACAGTGTCTATGGCTACACCTTC.